The source of this T cell receptor (beta chain) is a study of cytomegalovirus exposure and HLA in healthy donors. Primers for the PCR totalled 60 Vbeta and 13 Jbeta. Profiling relied on immunoSEQ multiplex PCR, and the TCRdb table lists in-frame clones only, not all of them. The table has about 85,000 clones, about 72% seen once. The V gene end was trimmed by 4 bases and the J gene end by 4 bases; junction bases not matched to a gene: 9. The germline gives CDR1 SGHAT, CDR2 FQNNGV. The CDR3 runs 16 residues. This receptor was taken from a man in his thirties or forties in good health and CMV-seronegative. The sample comprised PBMCs. This chain connects TRBV11-2 to TRBJ1-1; TRBD1 matches at 10 bases. The CDR3 reads CASSSLPGTGATEAFF. The DNA for the CDR3 is TGTGCCAGCAGCTCGCTCCCCGGGACAGGGGCCACTGAAGCTTTCTTT.